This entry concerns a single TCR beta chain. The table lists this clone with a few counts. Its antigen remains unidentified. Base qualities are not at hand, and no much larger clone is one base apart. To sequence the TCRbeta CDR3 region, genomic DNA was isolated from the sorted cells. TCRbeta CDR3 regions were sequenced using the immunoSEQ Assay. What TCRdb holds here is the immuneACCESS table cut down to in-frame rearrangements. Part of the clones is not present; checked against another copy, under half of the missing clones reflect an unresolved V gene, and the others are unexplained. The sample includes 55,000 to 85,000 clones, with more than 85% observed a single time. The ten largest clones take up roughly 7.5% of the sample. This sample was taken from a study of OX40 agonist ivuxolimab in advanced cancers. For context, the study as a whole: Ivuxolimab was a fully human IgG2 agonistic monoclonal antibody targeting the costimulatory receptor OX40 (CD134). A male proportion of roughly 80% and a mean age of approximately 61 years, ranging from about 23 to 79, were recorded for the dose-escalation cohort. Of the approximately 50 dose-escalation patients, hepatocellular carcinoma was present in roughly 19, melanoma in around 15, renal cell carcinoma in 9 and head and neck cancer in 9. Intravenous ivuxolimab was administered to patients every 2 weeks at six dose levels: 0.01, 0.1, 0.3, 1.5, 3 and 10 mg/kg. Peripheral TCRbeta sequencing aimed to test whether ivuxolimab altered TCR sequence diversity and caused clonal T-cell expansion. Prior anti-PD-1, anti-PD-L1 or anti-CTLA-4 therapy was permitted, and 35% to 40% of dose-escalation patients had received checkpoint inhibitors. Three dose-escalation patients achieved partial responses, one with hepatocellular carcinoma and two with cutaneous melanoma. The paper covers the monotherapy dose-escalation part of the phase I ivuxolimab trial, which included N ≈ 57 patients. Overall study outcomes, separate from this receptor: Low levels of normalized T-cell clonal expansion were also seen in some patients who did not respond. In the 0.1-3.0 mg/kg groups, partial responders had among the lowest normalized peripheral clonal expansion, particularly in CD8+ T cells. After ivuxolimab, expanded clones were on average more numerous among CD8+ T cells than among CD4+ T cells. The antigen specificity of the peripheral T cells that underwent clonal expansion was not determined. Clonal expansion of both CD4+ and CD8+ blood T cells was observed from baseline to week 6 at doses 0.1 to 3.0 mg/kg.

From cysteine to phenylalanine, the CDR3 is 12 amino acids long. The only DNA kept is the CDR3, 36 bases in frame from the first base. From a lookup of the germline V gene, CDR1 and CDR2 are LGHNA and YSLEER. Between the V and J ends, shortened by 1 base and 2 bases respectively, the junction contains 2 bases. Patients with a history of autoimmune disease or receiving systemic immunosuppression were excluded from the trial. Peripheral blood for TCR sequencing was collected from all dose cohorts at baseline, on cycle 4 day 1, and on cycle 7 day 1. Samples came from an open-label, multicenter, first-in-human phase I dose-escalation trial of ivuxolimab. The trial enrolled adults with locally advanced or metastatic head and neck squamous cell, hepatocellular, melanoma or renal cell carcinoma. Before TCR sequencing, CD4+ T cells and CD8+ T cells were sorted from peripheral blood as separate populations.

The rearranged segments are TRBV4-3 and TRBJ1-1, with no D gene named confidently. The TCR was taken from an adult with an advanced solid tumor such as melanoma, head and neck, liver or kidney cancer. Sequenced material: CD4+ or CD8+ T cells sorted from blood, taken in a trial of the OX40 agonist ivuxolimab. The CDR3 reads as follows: CASSQGNTEAFF. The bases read TGCGCCAGCAGCCAAGGTAACACTGAAGCTTTCTTT.